This T cell receptor (beta chain) comes out of a study of regulatory T cells in long-lasting Graves disease. Study outcomes and limitations: Accuracy was perhaps lowered by the small sample size.

Arm-PCR of CDR3 regions and iRepertoire HTBI primers were the basis on which TCR beta libraries were built. Each CDR3 protein gets one entry after TCRdb re-called the multiplex PCR reads with MiXCR. This sample has 620,000 or so distinct CDR3 sequences; roughly 16% occur once, and the top ten carry approximately 20%. Time point: newly diagnosed GD, antithyroid drugs for less than 3 months. Researchers made the TCR library from RNA that was extracted from PBMCs. On this clonotype itself: No antigen is known for it.

The sample was also linked to a second study, of T cells in Graves' hyperthyroidism and ophthalmopathy.

This sequence originates from a woman aged 30 to 39 with Graves disease. The sequencing used peripheral blood mononuclear cells (PBMCs), collected at new diagnosis, from a patient treated with antithyroid drugs.

CDR3 amino acids: CASRERRAATNYGYTF. DNA for the CDR3: TGTGCCAGTAGGGAGAGGAGGGCCGCGACTAACTATGGCTACACCTTC. V usage is TRBV19 and J usage is TRBJ1-2; D is ambiguous. Germline V gives CDR1 LNHDA, CDR2 SQIVND (reference sequence). Trimming stripped 6 bases from V and 0 bases from J, with 17 bases between. The CDR3 totals 16 residues. Looking up the rest from reference TRBV19 and TRBJ1-2 gives the full variable domain: DGGITQSPKYLFRKEGQNVTLSCEQNLNHDAMYWYRQDPGQGLRLIYYSQIVNDFQKGDIAEGYSVSREKKESFPLTVTSAQKNPTAFYLCASRERRAATNYGYTFGSGTRLTVV.